The entry that follows covers one T cell receptor (beta chain) sequence. Its antigen is unknown. These donors counted as nominally healthy when sampled, but unrecorded immune exposures were likely. Primers: 60 Vbeta forward and 13 Jbeta reverse. Using immunoSEQ multiplex PCR, the repertoire was profiled, and TCRdb retains in-frame clones only, with some absent. The sample is made up of 85,000 or so clones, and the top ten hold about 1.1% of it. This record belongs to a study of cytomegalovirus exposure and HLA in healthy donors. Study results and caveats: It was reportedly the case that the classifier diagnosed cytomegalovirus status with high specificity and sensitivity.

The receptor comes from a woman aged 25 to 45 in good health and CMV-seronegative. The sample taken for sequencing was PBMCs.

The CDR3 sequence is CASSIVGSSYNEQFF. CDR3 DNA sequence: TGCGCCAGCAGCATAGTTGGGAGCTCCTACAATGAGCAGTTCTTC. The genes are TRBV5-1 and TRBJ2-1; tentative D call: TRBD2 (5 bases). In germline, CDR1 is SGHRS, CDR2 YFSETQ. This CDR3 is built from 15 residues. The V end lost 4 bases, the J end lost 0 bases, and 11 bases lay between the germline ends.